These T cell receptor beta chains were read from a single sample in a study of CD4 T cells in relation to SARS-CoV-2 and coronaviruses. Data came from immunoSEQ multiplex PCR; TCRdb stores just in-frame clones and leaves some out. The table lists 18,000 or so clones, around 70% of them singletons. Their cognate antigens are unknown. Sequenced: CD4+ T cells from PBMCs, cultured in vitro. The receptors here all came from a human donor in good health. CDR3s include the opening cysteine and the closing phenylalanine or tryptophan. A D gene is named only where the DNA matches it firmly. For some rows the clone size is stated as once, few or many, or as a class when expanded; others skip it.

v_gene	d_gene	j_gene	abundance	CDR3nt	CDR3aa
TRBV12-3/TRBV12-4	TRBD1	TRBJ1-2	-	TGTGCCAGCAGCGGGGACAGCGGTGGCTACACCTTC	CASSGDSGGYTF
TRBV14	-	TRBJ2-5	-	TGTGCCAGCAGCCACGGAGAGACCCAGTACTTC	CASSHGETQYF
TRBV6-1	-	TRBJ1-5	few	TGTGCCAGCAGTGAGCGGGCAGGGCATAGCAATCAGCCCCAGCATTTT	CASSERAGHSNQPQHF
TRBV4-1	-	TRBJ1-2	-	TGCGCCAGCAGCCAAGGGGGGCAGGGAGGTGGCTACACCTTC	CASSQGGQGGGYTF
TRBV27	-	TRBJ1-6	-	TGTGCCAGCAACATTAACGGGGACACAGGAACTTCACCCCTCCACTTT	CASNINGDTGTSPLHF
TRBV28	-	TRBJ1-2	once	TGTGCCAGCAGTGAACAGAGAACCTTGGGCTACACCTTC	CASSEQRTLGYTF
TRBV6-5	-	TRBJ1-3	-	TGTGCCAGCAGTCCTGCACGGGGAAACACCATATATTTT	CASSPARGNTIYF
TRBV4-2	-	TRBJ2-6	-	TGTGCCAGCAGCCAAGACCGGAGCTCTGGGGCCAACGTCCTGACTTTC	CASSQDRSSGANVLTF
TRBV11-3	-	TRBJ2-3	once	TGTGCCAGCAGCTTAGGGGCAGGGAAGACAGATACGCAGTATTTT	CASSLGAGKTDTQYF
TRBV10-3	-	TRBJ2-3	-	TGTGCCATCAGTGAGTGGCGAGATACGCAGTATTTT	CAISEWRDTQYF
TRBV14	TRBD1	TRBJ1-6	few	TGTGCCAGCAGCCAATGGACAGGGGTAGAATCACCCCTCCACTTT	CASSQWTGVESPLHF
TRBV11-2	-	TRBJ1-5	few	TGTGCCAGCAGCACCTTGGCCTCAAGAGGTCAGCCCCAGCATTTT	CASSTLASRGQPQHF
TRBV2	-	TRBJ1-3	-	TGTGCCAGCGCCCGAAACACCATATATTTT	CASARNTIYF
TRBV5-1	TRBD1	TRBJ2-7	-	TGCGCCAGCAGCGAAATCCCAGACTTGAACAGGGGGCGGATGTCCTACGAGCAGTACTTC	CASSEIPDLNRGRMSYEQYF
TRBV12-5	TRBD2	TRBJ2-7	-	TGTGCTAGTGGTCCCGGGACTAGCGGGAGCTACGAGCAGTACTTC	CASGPGTSGSYEQYF
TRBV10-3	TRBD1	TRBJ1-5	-	TGTGCCATCAAGGGAGACAGGGGTAATCAGCCCCAGCATTTT	CAIKGDRGNQPQHF
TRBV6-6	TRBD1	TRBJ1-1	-	TGTGCCAGCAGCGGAAAGACAGGGGCGAACACTGAAGCTTTCTTT	CASSGKTGANTEAFF
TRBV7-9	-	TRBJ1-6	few	TGTGCCAGCAGCTCAGCGAGAATTTCACCCCTCCACTTT	CASSSARISPLHF
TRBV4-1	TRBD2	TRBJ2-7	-	TGCGCCAGCAGCCAAGATCCGGCTAGCGGAGGCTACGAGCAGTACTTC	CASSQDPASGGYEQYF
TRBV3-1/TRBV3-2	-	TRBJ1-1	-	TGTGCCAGCAGCCAAGGATTTCTGAAAGCGAACACTGAAGCTTTCTTT	CASSQGFLKANTEAFF
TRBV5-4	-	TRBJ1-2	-	TGTGCCAGCAGCTCCTGGCGGGGGGGAGACGATGGCTACACCTTC	CASSSWRGGDDGYTF
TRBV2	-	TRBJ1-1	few	TGTGCCAGCAGTGTAACAGAGAACACTGAAGCTTTCTTT	CASSVTENTEAFF
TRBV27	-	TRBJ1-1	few	TGTGCCAGCAGTTTTAGCCTGAACACTGAAGCTTTCTTT	CASSFSLNTEAFF
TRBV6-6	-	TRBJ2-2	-	TGTGCCAGCAGTTACGACCTTCAGAACACCGGGGAGCTGTTTTTT	CASSYDLQNTGELFF
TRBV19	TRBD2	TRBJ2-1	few	TGTGCCAGCACCGGAGGGACTAGCGGAATATACAATGAGCAGTTCTTC	CASTGGTSGIYNEQFF
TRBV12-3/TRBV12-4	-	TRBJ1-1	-	TGTGCCAGCAGTTTGGCTGAGGGCACTGAAGCTTTCTTT	CASSLAEGTEAFF
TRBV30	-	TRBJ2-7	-	TGTGCCTGGAGTAGGGACCCAAGGGTATACGAGCAGTACTTC	CAWSRDPRVYEQYF
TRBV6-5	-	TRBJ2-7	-	TGTGCCAGCAGTTACTCCGCAGGGGAGGGCTACGAGCAGTACTTC	CASSYSAGEGYEQYF
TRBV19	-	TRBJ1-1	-	TGTGCCAGTAGTAGTCAGGGGTTGAACACTGAAGCTTTCTTT	CASSSQGLNTEAFF
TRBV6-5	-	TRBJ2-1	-	TGTGCCAGCAGTTACTGGTCCAAACGCAATGAGCAGTTCTTC	CASSYWSKRNEQFF
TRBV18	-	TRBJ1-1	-	TGTGCCAGCTCACCAGGGGAGGGCACTGAAGCTTTCTTT	CASSPGEGTEAFF
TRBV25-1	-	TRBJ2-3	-	TGTGCCAGCAGTATCACAGATACGCAGTATTTT	CASSITDTQYF
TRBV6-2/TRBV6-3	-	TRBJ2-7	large	TGTGCCAGCAGCCCCCTATACGAGCAGTACTTC	CASSPLYEQYF
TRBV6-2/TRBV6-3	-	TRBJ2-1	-	TGTGCCAGCAGTTGGGGGGGGGCTGCAATATTTAGGAATGAGCAGTTCTTC	CASSWGGAAIFRNEQFF
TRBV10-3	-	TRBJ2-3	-	TGTGCCATCAGTGAGGGGGGCGGCGGGAGACCAGATACGCAGTATTTT	CAISEGGGGRPDTQYF
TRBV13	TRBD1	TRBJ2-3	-	TGTGCCAGCAGTCCACCGAGAGGGGACAGGAACACAGATACGCAGTATTTT	CASSPPRGDRNTDTQYF
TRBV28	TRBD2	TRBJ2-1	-	TGTGCCAGCAGTATGACTAGCGGGAGGGCCAACAATGAGCAGTTCTTC	CASSMTSGRANNEQFF
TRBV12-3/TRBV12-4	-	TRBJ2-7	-	TGTGCCAGCAGTGACAGGTACGAGCAGTACTTC	CASSDRYEQYF
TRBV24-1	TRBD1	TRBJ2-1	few	TGTGCCACCAGTGATTTTGCCCAGGGGACAGGCAATGAGCAGTTCTTC	CATSDFAQGTGNEQFF
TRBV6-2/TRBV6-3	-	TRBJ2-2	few	TGTGCCAGCAGTTACCCAGGGGTCGTCACCGGGGAGCTGTTTTTT	CASSYPGVVTGELFF
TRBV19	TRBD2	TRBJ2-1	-	TGTGCCAGTAGCCGCAATTGGGGGGGAGGTCACTACAATGAGCAGTTCTTC	CASSRNWGGGHYNEQFF
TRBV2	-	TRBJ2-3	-	TGTGCCAGCAGTATCCGGGAGATCACAGATACGCAGTATTTT	CASSIREITDTQYF
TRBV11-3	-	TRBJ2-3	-	TGTGCCAGCAGCTTAGGCGGTAGCACAGATACGCAGTATTTT	CASSLGGSTDTQYF
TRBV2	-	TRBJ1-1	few	TGTGCCAGCAGTGTAGGGGCTTCTGAAGCTTTCTTT	CASSVGASEAFF
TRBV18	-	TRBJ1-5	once	TGTGCCAGCTCACCACGGGGGGGTATGCAGCCCCAGCATTTT	CASSPRGGMQPQHF